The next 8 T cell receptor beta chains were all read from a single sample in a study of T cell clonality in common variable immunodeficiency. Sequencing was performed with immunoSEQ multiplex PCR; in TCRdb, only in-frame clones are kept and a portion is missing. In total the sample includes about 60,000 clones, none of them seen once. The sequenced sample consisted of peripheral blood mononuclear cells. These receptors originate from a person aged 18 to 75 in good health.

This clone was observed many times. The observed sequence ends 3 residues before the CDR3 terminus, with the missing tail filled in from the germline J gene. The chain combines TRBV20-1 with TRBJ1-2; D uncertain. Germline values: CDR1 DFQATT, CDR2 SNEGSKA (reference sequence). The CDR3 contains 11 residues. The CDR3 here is CSARTHPKYTF. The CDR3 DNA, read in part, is TGCAGTGCTAGGACACACCCCAAG.

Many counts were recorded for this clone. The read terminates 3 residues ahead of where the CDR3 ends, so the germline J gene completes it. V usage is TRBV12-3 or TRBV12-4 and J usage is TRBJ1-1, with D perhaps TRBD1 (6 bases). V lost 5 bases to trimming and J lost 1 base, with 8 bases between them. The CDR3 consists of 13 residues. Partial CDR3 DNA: TGTGCCAGCAGTATACAGGGGAACACTGAA. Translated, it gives CASSIQGNTE. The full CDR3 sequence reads CASSIQGNTEAFF.

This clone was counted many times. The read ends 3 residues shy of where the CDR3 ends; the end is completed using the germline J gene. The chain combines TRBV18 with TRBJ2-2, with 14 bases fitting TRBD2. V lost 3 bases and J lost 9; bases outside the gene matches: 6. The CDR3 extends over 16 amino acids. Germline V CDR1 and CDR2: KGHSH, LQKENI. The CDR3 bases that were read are TGTGCCAGCTCACCGGGACTAGCGGGAGATGTTCGGGAG. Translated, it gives CASSPGLAGDVRE. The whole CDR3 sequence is CASSPGLAGDVRELFF.

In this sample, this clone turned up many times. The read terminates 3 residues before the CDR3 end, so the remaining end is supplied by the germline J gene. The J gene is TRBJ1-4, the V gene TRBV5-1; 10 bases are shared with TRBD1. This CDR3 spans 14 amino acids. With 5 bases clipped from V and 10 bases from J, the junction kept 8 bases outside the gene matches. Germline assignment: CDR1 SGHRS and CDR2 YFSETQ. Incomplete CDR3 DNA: TGCGCCAGCAGACCTGGACAGGGGGAAGGAAAA. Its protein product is CASRPGQGEGK. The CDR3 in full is CASRPGQGEGKLFF.

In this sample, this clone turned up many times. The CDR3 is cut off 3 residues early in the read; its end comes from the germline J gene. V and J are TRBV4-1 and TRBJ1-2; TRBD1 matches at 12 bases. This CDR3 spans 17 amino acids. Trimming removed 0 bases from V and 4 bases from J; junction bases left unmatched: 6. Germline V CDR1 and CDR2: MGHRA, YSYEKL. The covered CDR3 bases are TGCGCCAGCAGCCAAGAATGGGGGACAGGGGGCCCCTATGGC. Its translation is CASSQEWGTGGPYG. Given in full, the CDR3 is CASSQEWGTGGPYGYTF.

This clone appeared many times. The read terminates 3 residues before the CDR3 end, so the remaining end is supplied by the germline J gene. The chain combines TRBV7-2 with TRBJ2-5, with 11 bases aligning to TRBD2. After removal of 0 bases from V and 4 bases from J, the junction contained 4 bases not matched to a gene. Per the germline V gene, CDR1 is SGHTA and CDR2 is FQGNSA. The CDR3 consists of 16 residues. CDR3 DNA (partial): TGTGCCAGCAGCTTAGCCGGACTAGCGGGTTTAGAGACC. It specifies CASSLAGLAGLET. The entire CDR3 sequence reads CASSLAGLAGLETQYF. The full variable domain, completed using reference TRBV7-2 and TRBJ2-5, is GAGVSQSPSNKVTEKGKDVELRCDPISGHTALYWYRQSLGQGLEFLIYFQGNSAPDKSGLPSDRFSAERTGGSVSTLTIQRTQQEDSAVYLCASSLAGLAGLETQYFGPGTRLLVL.

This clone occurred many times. The CDR3 spells CASSAGTTRVSTETQYF. The covered CDR3 bases are TGCGCCAGCAGCGCCGGGACTACTAGAGTGTCTACGGAGACC. The chain employs TRBV5-1 and TRBJ2-5; 7 bases fit TRBD2. The DNA ends 3 residues before the CDR3 does, and the rest of the CDR3 is filled in from the germline J gene. Germline V CDR1 and CDR2: SGHRS, YFSETQ. Trimming cost V 4 bases and J 5 bases; bases outside gene matches: 17. The CDR3 sequence is 17 residues long.

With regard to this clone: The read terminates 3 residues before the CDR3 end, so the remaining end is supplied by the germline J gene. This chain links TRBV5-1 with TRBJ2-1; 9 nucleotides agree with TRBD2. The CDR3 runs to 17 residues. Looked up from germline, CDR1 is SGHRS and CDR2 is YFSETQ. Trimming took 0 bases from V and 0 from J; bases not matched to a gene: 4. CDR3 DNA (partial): TGCGCCAGCAGCTTGGTAGGGACTAGCCGCTCCTACAATGAG. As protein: CASSLVGTSRSYNE. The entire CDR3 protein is CASSLVGTSRSYNEQFF.